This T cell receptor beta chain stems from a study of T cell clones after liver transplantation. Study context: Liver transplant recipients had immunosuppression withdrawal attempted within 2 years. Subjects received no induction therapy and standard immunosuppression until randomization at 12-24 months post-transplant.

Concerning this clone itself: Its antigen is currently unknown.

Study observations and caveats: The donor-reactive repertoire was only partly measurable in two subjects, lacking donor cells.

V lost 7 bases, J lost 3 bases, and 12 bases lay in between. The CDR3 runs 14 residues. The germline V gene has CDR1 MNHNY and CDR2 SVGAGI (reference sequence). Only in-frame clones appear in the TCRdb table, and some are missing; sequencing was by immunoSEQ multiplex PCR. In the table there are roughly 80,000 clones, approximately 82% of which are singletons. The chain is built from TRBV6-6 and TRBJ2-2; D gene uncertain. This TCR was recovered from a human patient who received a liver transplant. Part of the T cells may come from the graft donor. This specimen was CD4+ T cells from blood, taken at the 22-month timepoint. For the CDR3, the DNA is TGTGCCAGCATTAGCAGTTCGGACACCGGGGAGCTGTTTTTT. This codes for CASISSSDTGELFF.